This is a list of T cell receptor beta chains from one sample in a study of shared clonotypes between healthy human individuals. Profiling relied on immunoSEQ multiplex PCR, and the TCRdb table lists in-frame clones only, not all of them. This table holds about 580,000 clones, about 98% found once. The sequencing sample was made of naive CD8+ T cells sorted from blood. The receptors derive from a man aged 25 to 45 in good health. Both conserved end residues are part of each CDR3. The D gene is left open where the match is weak. Rows give clone size only sometimes, using once, few, many, or a class for an expanded clone.

D gene: TRBD2
V gene: TRBV5-1
J gene: TRBJ2-7
clone size: NA
CDR3 DNA: TGCGCCAGCAGCTTGGCCGCCGCGGGGAGGGGCGAACCGTACGAGCAGTACTTC
CDR3 protein: CASSLAAAGRGEPYEQYF

D gene: NA
V gene: TRBV9
J gene: TRBJ1-2
clone size: NA
CDR3 DNA: TGTGCCAGCAGCGACCGGGACAACATACCTAACTATGGCTACACCTTC
CDR3 protein: CASSDRDNIPNYGYTF

D gene: NA
V gene: TRBV5-1
J gene: TRBJ2-7
clone size: NA
CDR3 DNA: TGCGCCAGCAGCCTTGAGGACAGCTCCTACGAGCAGTACTTC
CDR3 protein: CASSLEDSSYEQYF

D gene: NA
V gene: TRBV7-9
J gene: TRBJ2-7
clone size: NA
CDR3 DNA: TGTGCCAGCTCTTCTGGGACCGCCACCTACGAGCAGTACTTC
CDR3 protein: CASSSGTATYEQYF

D gene: TRBD1
V gene: TRBV29-1
J gene: TRBJ2-7
clone size: NA
CDR3 DNA: TGCAGCGTTCTCAAGGTTGGACAGGGCTACGAGCAGTACTTC
CDR3 protein: CSVLKVGQGYEQYF

D gene: NA
V gene: TRBV13
J gene: TRBJ1-2
clone size: NA
CDR3 DNA: TGTGCCAGCAGCCTCCGGACGGACTATGGCTACACCTTC
CDR3 protein: CASSLRTDYGYTF

D gene: TRBD2
V gene: TRBV7-9
J gene: TRBJ2-3
clone size: NA
CDR3 DNA: TGTGCCAGCAGCTCTAGGGGTTTAGCGGGAGTCTCCCCAGATACGCAGTATTTT
CDR3 protein: CASSSRGLAGVSPDTQYF

D gene: NA
V gene: TRBV7-7
J gene: TRBJ2-2
clone size: NA
CDR3 DNA: TGTGCCAGCAGCCTGGAACCGAACACCGGGGAGCTGTTTTTT
CDR3 protein: CASSLEPNTGELFF

D gene: NA
V gene: TRBV7-9
J gene: TRBJ2-1
clone size: NA
CDR3 DNA: TGTGCCAGCAGCTTCAGTTACAGGGAGGGACAGTTCTTC
CDR3 protein: CASSFSYREGQFF

D gene: NA
V gene: TRBV5-4
J gene: TRBJ2-3
clone size: NA
CDR3 DNA: TGTGCCAGCAGCTTGGGGGGAGTGGCAGATACGCAGTATTTT
CDR3 protein: CASSLGGVADTQYF

D gene: TRBD2
V gene: TRBV4-1
J gene: TRBJ2-2
clone size: NA
CDR3 DNA: TGCGCCAGCAGCCAGGAAGCCGGGACTAGCTACGACACCGGGGAGCTGTTTTTT
CDR3 protein: CASSQEAGTSYDTGELFF

D gene: NA
V gene: TRBV5-1
J gene: TRBJ2-1
clone size: NA
CDR3 DNA: TGCGCCAGCAGCTTGGTGCCGGGACCGAGCATTAACAATGAGCAGTTCTTC
CDR3 protein: CASSLVPGPSINNEQFF

D gene: NA
V gene: TRBV9
J gene: TRBJ2-7
clone size: NA
CDR3 DNA: TGTGCCAGCAGCGTAAGTTTCACATCCTACGAGCAGTACTTC
CDR3 protein: CASSVSFTSYEQYF

D gene: NA
V gene: TRBV2
J gene: TRBJ1-2
clone size: NA
CDR3 DNA: TGTGCCAGCAGTGGGGCGGAGGACTATGGCTACACCTTC
CDR3 protein: CASSGAEDYGYTF

D gene: NA
V gene: TRBV7-8
J gene: TRBJ2-2
clone size: once
CDR3 DNA: TGTGCCAGCAGCACCCCTCGGGGGACCGCGAGCACCGGGGAGCTGTTTTTT
CDR3 protein: CASSTPRGTASTGELFF

D gene: TRBD2
V gene: TRBV13
J gene: TRBJ2-1
clone size: NA
CDR3 DNA: TGTGCCAGCAGCTTCTTAGCGGGAGGGCCCTCTGGGGAGTTCTTC
CDR3 protein: CASSFLAGGPSGEFF

D gene: TRBD2
V gene: TRBV7-8
J gene: TRBJ2-1
clone size: NA
CDR3 DNA: TGTGCCAGCAGCTTACCTAGCGGGAGGGCCGGGGATGAGCAGTTCTTC
CDR3 protein: CASSLPSGRAGDEQFF

D gene: NA
V gene: TRBV28
J gene: TRBJ2-3
clone size: NA
CDR3 DNA: TGTGCCAGCAAAGTTGAGAACGGGATTAATTGGACAGATACGCAGTATTTT
CDR3 protein: CASKVENGINWTDTQYF

D gene: TRBD1
V gene: TRBV5-1
J gene: TRBJ2-7
clone size: NA
CDR3 DNA: TGCGCCAGCAGTTTATCAGGGACAGGCAGTTACGAGCAGTACTTC
CDR3 protein: CASSLSGTGSYEQYF

D gene: NA
V gene: TRBV29-1
J gene: TRBJ1-2
clone size: NA
CDR3 DNA: TGCAGCGTTGTTGCATCGGTTAACAGGGACATCGATATGTATGGCTACACCTTC
CDR3 protein: CSVVASVNRDIDMYGYTF

D gene: TRBD1
V gene: TRBV7-3
J gene: TRBJ1-1
clone size: NA
CDR3 DNA: TGTGCCAGCAGCTTAAAGGGACAGGGCGGTGAAGCTTTCTTT
CDR3 protein: CASSLKGQGGEAFF

D gene: TRBD2
V gene: TRBV2
J gene: TRBJ2-7
clone size: NA
CDR3 DNA: TGTGCCAGCAGTGCGACTAGCGACTATTCGAAGACCTCCTACGAGCAGTACTTC
CDR3 protein: CASSATSDYSKTSYEQYF